This T cell receptor (beta chain) was documented in a study of T-cell memory formation after mild COVID-19 (dated by TCRdb to the early 2020s). Regarding the study in general: TCR sequence clusters from the two donors were largely donor specific. In two donors, T-cell clones that expanded and contracted after mild COVID-19 were followed by sequencing TCRalpha and TCRbeta repertoires longitudinally. The cohort comprised two young, previously healthy adult volunteers, one female and one male.

Instrument on record: Illumina NovaSeq 6000. TCRalpha and TCRbeta cDNA libraries were constructed by 5'RACE with constant-segment primers, with sample barcodes and unique molecular identifiers being introduced. RNA was extracted from every sample with Trizol reagent. Libraries were amplified in two PCR steps, with a second sample barcode and Illumina TruSeq adapters added in the second step. Sequencing of the libraries was done on an Illumina NovaSeq, producing 2 x 150 bp paired-end reads. Under the source paper's analysis protocol: The reads were demultiplexed and collapsed into UMI-guided consensus sequences using migec v1.2.7. Using mixcr v2.1.11, UMI consensuses were aligned to TRA and TRB V and J templates and then assembled into clonotypes. A clonotype was counted as expanded or contracted only when both edgeR and NoisET called the clonotype significant, with the noise models trained on biological replicates. For edgeR calls, the thresholds were a false discovery rate-adjusted p below 0.01 and a log2 fold-change of 1. PCA with hierarchical clustering of max-normalized trajectories of the 1000 most abundant clonotypes was used as exploratory dynamics analysis. Separately sequenced CD4+ and CD8+ repertoires were used to assign a CD4 or CD8 phenotype to each responding clone. In-frame beta chains were kept once TCRdb had trimmed the public reads at Q25 with fastp and called clones with MiXCR. For every CDR3 protein sequence, its rows merge into one entry that carries the most common genes and DNA. TCRdb, rather than the study authors, made the V and J calls. The sample table shows tens of thousands of distinct CDR3 sequences, and approximately 13% are seen once. The ten largest clonotypes hold roughly a third of the sample.

Ficoll-Paque density gradient centrifugation was used to isolate PBMCs. Trimming accounts for 5 bases at V and 5 bases at J, while the number of junction bases matched to no gene is 13. The CDR3 contains 16 residues, cysteine and phenylalanine counted. The read is trimmed to its CDR3 DNA, 48 bases read in frame from base 1. General conclusions and limits of the study: The study included only two mild cases, and larger cohorts that include severe cases with pre-infection samples were judged to be necessary. SARS-CoV-2 specificity was not confirmed for the second-wave clones peaking on day 37. Contracting CD4+ clones appeared mostly in the CM and EM memory subsets, whereas CD8+ clones were enriched in EMRA. The detection of some responding clones in pre-infection memory suggests that pre-existing cross-reactive memory T cells joined the SARS-CoV-2 response. From day 15 to 85, contracting clones showed balanced CD4/CD8 phenotypes, whereas a second wave of clones that expanded from day 15 to 37 leaned towards CD4+.

This clonotype was counted ten times or more. The antigen it binds to is not known. Per-nucleotide qualities are absent, and no much larger clonotype sits a single base away. Sequenced sample: PBMCs or a T cell subset sorted from them (not recorded which). The clonotype originates from an adult woman who had mild COVID-19 (a few samples of this study predate the infection). The sample titles of this study are shuffled in the database, so cell type and time point are left out; the donor was told from shared clones. This sequence uses TRBV12-3 or TRBV12-4 and TRBJ1-2, with 8 middle bases fitting TRBD1. The CDR3 in this case is CASSKTTGTGRYGYTF. The DNA sequence is as follows: TGTGCCAGCAGTAAGACAACCGGGACAGGTCGATATGGCTACACCTTC.